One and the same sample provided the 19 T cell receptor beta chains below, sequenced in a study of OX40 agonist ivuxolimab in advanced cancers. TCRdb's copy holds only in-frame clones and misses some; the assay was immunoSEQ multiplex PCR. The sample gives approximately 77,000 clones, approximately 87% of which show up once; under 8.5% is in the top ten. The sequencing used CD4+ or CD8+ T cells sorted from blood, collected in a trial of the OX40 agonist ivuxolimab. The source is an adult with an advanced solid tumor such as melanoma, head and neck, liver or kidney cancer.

The CDR3 sequence is CASSSSGPPLFF. CDR3 coding DNA: TGTGCCAGCAGCTCTTCGGGACCTCCTCTGTTTTTT. This sequence joins TRBV7-2 and TRBJ1-4, with D possibly being TRBD1 (5 bases). The germline V and J ends were trimmed by 4 bases and 14 bases, with 14 bases remaining between them. In germline, CDR1 is SGHTA, CDR2 FQGNSA. This CDR3 has 12 amino acids.

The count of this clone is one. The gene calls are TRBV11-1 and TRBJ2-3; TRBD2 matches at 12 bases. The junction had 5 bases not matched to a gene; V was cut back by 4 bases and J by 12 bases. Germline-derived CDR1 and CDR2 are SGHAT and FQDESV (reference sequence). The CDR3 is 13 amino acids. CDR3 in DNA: TGTGCCAGCAGCTCACTAGCGGGAGGCCCCCAGTATTTT. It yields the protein CASSSLAGGPQYF.

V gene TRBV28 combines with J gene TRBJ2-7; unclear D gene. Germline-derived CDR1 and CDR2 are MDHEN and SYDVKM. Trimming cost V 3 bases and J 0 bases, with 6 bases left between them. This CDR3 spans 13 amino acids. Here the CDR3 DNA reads TGTGCCAGCAGTTTCTCTAGCTCCTACGAGCAGTACTTC. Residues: CASSFSSSYEQYF.

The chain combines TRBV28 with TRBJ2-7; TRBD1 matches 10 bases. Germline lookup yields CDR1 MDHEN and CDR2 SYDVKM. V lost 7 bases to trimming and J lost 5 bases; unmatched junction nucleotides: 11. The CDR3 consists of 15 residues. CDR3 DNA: TGTGCCAGCATCCCAACACCGGGACAGGGGAACGAGCAGTACTTC. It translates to CASIPTPGQGNEQYF.

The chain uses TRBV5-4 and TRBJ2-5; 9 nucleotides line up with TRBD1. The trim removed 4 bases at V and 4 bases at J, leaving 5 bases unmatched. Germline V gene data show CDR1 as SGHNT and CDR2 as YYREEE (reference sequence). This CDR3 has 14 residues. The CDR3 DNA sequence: TGTGCCAGCAGCACGACAGGGGGACGAGAGACCCAGTACTTC. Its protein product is CASSTTGGRETQYF.

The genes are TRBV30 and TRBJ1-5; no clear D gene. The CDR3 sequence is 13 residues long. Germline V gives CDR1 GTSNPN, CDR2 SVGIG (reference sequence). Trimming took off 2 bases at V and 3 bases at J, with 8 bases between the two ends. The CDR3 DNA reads TGTGCCTGGAGTATAAATGACAATCAGCCCCAGCATTTT. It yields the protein CAWSINDNQPQHF.

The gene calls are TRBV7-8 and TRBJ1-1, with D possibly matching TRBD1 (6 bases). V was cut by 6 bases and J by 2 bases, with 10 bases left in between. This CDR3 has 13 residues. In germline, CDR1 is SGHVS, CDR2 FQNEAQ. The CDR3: CASREQGNTEAFF. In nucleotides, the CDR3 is TGTGCCAGCAGAGAACAGGGAAACACTGAAGCTTTCTTT.

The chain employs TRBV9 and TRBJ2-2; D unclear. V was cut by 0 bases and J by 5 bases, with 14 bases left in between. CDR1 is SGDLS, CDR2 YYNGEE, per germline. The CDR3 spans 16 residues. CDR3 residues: CASSVVGSGWTGELFF. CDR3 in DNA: TGTGCCAGCAGCGTAGTTGGGTCAGGTTGGACCGGGGAGCTGTTTTTT.

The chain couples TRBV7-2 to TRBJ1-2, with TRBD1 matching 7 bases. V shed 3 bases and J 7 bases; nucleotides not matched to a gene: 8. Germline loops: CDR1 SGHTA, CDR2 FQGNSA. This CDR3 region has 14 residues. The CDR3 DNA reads TGTGCCAGCAGCTTGACCCCAGGGGGGGGTGGCTACACCTTC. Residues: CASSLTPGGGGYTF.

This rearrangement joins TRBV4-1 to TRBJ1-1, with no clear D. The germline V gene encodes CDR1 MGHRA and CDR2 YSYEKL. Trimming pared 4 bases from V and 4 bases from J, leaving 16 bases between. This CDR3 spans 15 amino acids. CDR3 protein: CASSLSLVGGTEAFF. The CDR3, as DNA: TGCGCCAGCAGCCTTTCCTTGGTGGGCGGCACTGAAGCTTTCTTT.

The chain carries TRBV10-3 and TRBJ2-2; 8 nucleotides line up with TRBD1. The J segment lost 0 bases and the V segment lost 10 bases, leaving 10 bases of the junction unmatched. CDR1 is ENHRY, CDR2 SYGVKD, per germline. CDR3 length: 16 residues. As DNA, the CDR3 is TGTGCCACCGGACATGGACAGGGCTCGAACACCGGGGAGCTGTTTTTT. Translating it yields CATGHGQGSNTGELFF.

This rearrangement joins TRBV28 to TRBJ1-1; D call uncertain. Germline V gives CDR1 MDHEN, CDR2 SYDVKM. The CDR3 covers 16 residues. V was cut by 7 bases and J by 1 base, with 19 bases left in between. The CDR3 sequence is CASIIGSAAGNTEAFF. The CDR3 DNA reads TGTGCCAGCATTATAGGCTCGGCCGCAGGGAACACTGAAGCTTTCTTT.

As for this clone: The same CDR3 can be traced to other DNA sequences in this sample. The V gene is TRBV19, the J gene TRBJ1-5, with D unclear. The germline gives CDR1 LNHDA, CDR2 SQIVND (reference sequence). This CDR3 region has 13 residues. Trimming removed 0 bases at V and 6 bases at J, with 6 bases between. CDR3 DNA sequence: TGTGCCAGTAGTATAGATGGGGTTCAGCCCCAGCATTTT. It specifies CASSIDGVQPQHF.

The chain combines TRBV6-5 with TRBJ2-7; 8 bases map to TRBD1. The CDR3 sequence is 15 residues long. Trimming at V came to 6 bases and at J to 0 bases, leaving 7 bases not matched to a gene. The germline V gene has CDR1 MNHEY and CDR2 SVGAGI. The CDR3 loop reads CASSPLTGGSYEQYF. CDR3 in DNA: TGTGCCAGCAGCCCTTTAACAGGGGGCTCCTACGAGCAGTACTTC.

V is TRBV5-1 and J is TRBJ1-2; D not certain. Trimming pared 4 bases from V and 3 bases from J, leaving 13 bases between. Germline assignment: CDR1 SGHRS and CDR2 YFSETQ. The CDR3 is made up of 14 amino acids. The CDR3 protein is CASSGGSTDYGYTF. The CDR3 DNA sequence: TGCGCCAGCAGCGGCGGGAGCACGGACTATGGCTACACCTTC.

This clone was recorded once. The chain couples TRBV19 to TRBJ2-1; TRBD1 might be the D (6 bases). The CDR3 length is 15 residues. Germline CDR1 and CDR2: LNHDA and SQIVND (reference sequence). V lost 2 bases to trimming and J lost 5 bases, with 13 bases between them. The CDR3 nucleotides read TGTGCCAGTAGTATATACAGGGTAGGGAACAATGAGCAGTTCTTC. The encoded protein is CASSIYRVGNNEQFF.

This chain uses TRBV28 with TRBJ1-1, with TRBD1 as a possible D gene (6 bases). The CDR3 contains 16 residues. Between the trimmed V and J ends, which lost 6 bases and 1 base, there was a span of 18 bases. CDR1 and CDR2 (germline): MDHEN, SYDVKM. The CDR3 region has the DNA TGTGCCAGCAGCCCCCCGGGGGGGGGCGCGAACACTGAAGCTTTCTTT. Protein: CASSPPGGGANTEAFF.

In DNA form, the CDR3 reads TGTGCCAGCAGTTTTCGGTACGGACCTAGGTTCTTC. Its translation is CASSFRYGPRFF. This sequence joins TRBV28 and TRBJ2-1; no firm D call. CDR1 and CDR2 from the germline V gene are MDHEN and SYDVKM. Trimming took off 3 bases at V and 15 bases at J, with 15 bases between the two ends. This CDR3 comprises 12 residues.

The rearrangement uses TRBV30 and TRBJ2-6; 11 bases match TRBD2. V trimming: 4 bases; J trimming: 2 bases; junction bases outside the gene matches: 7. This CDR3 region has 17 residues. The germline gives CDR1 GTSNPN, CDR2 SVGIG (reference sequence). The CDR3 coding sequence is TGTGCCTGGATTGGTAGCGGGAGGGCCCCTGGGGCCAACGTCCTGACTTTC. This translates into CAWIGSGRAPGANVLTF.